This T cell receptor beta chain comes out of a study of blood T cell repertoires in COVID-19. Study as a whole: Donors in the United States, Italy and Spain gave samples during acute or convalescent COVID-19. From T cells, B-cell-depleted T cells, or PBMCs came the material, which was cDNA or gDNA.

In the source study's methods: Amplification from reference gene primers served as the basis for estimated nucleated cell counts. The repertoire was sequenced with immunoSEQ multiplex PCR; TCRdb's copy has only in-frame clones and lacks some. V, J and clone size are those of that table, while D and trimming were read from the DNA. Of 150,000 to 200,000 clones listed, around 83% are singletons. V lost 4 bases, J lost 0 bases, and 8 bases stayed unmatched. The length of the CDR3 is 16 residues. CDR1 LGHDT and CDR2 YNNKEL come from the germline V gene (reference sequence). The sequencing input was peripheral blood. V is TRBV3-1 (or the pseudogene TRBV3-2) and J is TRBJ1-1, with 7 bases identical to TRBD1. This receptor was obtained from a woman aged 80 or over in a cohort sampled during active or convalescent COVID-19. CDR3 region: CASSPLDRPMNTEAFF. In DNA, the CDR3 is TGTGCCAGCAGCCCCCTGGACAGGCCTATGAACACTGAAGCTTTCTTT.